These T cell receptor beta chains were read from a single sample in a study of blood T cell repertoires in COVID-19. TCRdb keeps only in-frame clones here, not all; method: immunoSEQ multiplex PCR. The table has 150,000 to 200,000 clones, around 91% seen once. Sequenced material: PBMCs or T cells enriched from blood (not recorded which). The receptors were gathered from a young woman who had recovered from COVID-19. The CDR3 runs from the conserved cysteine through the conserved F or W.

v_call: TRBV24-1
j_call: TRBJ2-1
cdr3_aa: CATSSPGTTGEQFF

v_call: TRBV27
j_call: TRBJ2-1
cdr3_aa: CASSLGLAGWGNEQFF

v_call: TRBV3-1/TRBV3-2
j_call: TRBJ1-3
cdr3_aa: CASTQKSGNTIYF

v_call: TRBV3-1/TRBV3-2
j_call: TRBJ2-2
cdr3_aa: CASRLGGDGELFF

v_call: TRBV7-2
j_call: TRBJ1-5
cdr3_aa: CASSVHRDLVSNQPQHF

v_call: TRBV28
j_call: TRBJ2-3
cdr3_aa: CASSFQGPTDTQYF

v_call: TRBV15
j_call: TRBJ1-4
cdr3_aa: CATSSPDRGGEKLFF

v_call: TRBV3-1/TRBV3-2
j_call: TRBJ2-3
cdr3_aa: CASTRRLASDTQYF

v_call: TRBV23-1
j_call: TRBJ2-2
cdr3_aa: CASSQPDTDRECAGELFF

v_call: TRBV4-2
j_call: TRBJ2-7
cdr3_aa: CASSLSTNSYEQYF

v_call: TRBV5-1
j_call: TRBJ2-7
cdr3_aa: CASSLVEGNEQYF

v_call: TRBV7-2
j_call: TRBJ2-1
cdr3_aa: CASSTPSGRPYNEQFF

v_call: TRBV5-4
j_call: TRBJ2-3
cdr3_aa: CASSFKPGLGTDTQYF

v_call: TRBV4-2
j_call: TRBJ2-3
cdr3_aa: CASSQGLEADTQYF

v_call: TRBV12-5
j_call: TRBJ2-7
cdr3_aa: CASGLNGTGKYEQYF

v_call: TRBV20-1
j_call: TRBJ2-7
cdr3_aa: CSATESGRAYEQYF

v_call: TRBV5-4
j_call: TRBJ2-2
cdr3_aa: CASSSGLAGVGPGELFF

v_call: TRBV7-9
j_call: TRBJ2-7
cdr3_aa: CASSFSTSGYEQYF

v_call: TRBV15
j_call: TRBJ2-7
cdr3_aa: CATSRGLAASYEQYF

v_call: TRBV2
j_call: TRBJ1-3
cdr3_aa: CASSTPRTGSGNTIYF

v_call: TRBV5-4
j_call: TRBJ2-3
cdr3_aa: CASSFPGVGPDTQYF

v_call: TRBV12-3/TRBV12-4
j_call: TRBJ1-1
cdr3_aa: CASSLAGDTEAFF

v_call: TRBV7-2
j_call: TRBJ1-1
cdr3_aa: CASSPDRERVTEAFF

v_call: TRBV27
j_call: TRBJ2-1
cdr3_aa: CASSSGTSGINEQFF

v_call: TRBV6-5
j_call: TRBJ2-1
cdr3_aa: CASSQTGRYEQFF

v_call: TRBV6-5
j_call: TRBJ1-1
cdr3_aa: CASSRGQGHVAFF

v_call: TRBV27
j_call: TRBJ2-1
cdr3_aa: CASSLLGTSGRVNEQFF

v_call: TRBV27
j_call: TRBJ2-7
cdr3_aa: CASSFSGRIYEQYF

v_call: TRBV4-1
j_call: TRBJ2-5
cdr3_aa: CASRRKIGQEETQYF

v_call: TRBV28
j_call: TRBJ2-1
cdr3_aa: CASSSQGVSYNEQFF

v_call: TRBV10-3
j_call: TRBJ1-3
cdr3_aa: CAISGGNGNTIYF

v_call: TRBV18
j_call: TRBJ2-2
cdr3_aa: CASSPPLQGLGELFF

v_call: TRBV5-4
j_call: TRBJ2-2
cdr3_aa: CASSLARQGAGELFF

v_call: TRBV4-2
j_call: TRBJ2-2
cdr3_aa: CASSQDPGADLNTGELFF

v_call: TRBV5-4
j_call: TRBJ2-3
cdr3_aa: CASSLTSGRADTQYF

v_call: TRBV9
j_call: TRBJ1-5
cdr3_aa: CASSPGTSNQPQHF

v_call: TRBV15
j_call: TRBJ2-5
cdr3_aa: CATSRGMEARQETQYF

v_call: TRBV18
j_call: TRBJ2-7
cdr3_aa: CASSPPRASGSYEQYF

v_call: TRBV2
j_call: TRBJ1-2
cdr3_aa: CASNGEFYGYTF

v_call: TRBV5-1
j_call: TRBJ2-7
cdr3_aa: CASSLGLDSPRRYF

v_call: TRBV15
j_call: TRBJ1-2
cdr3_aa: CATSRGGGAGAMEGYTF

v_call: TRBV30
j_call: TRBJ2-7
cdr3_aa: CAWRRIPHSYEQYF

v_call: TRBV29-1
j_call: TRBJ2-3
cdr3_aa: CSVVPHGLYPDTQYF

v_call: TRBV7-2
j_call: TRBJ2-5
cdr3_aa: CASSLGRPRTQYF

v_call: TRBV18
j_call: TRBJ2-2
cdr3_aa: CASSPRQTSNTGELFF